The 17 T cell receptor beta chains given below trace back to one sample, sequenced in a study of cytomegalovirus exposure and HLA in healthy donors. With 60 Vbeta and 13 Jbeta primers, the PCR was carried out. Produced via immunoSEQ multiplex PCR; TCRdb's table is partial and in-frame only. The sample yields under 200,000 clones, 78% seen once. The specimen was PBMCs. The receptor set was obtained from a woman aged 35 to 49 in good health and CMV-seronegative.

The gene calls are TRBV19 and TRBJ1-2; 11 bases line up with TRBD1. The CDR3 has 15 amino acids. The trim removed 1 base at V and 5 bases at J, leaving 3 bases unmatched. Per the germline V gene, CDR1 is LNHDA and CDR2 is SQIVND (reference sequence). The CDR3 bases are TGTGCCAGTAGTATAGCCGGGACAGGGGGTTATGGCTACACCTTC. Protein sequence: CASSIAGTGGYGYTF.

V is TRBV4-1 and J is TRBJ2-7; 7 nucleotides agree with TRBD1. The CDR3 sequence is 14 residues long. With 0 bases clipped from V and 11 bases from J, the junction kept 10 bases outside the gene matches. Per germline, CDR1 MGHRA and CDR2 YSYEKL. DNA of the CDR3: TGCGCCAGCAGCCAAGATCTCGGGACAGAATTTAAGTACTTC. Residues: CASSQDLGTEFKYF.

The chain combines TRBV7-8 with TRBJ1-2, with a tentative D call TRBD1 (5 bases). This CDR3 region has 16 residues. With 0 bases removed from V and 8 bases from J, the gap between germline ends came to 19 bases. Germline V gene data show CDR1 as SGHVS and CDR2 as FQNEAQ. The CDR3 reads CASSLALGKGRRGYTF. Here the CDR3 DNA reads TGTGCCAGCAGCTTAGCGCTGGGAAAGGGGAGGAGAGGCTACACCTTC.

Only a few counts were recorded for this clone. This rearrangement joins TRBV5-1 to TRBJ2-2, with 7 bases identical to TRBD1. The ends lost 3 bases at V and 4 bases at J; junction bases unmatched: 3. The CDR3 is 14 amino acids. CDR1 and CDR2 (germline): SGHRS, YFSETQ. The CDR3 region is CASSSEGATGELFF. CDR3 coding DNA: TGCGCCAGCAGCTCTGAGGGGGCCACCGGGGAGCTGTTTTTT.

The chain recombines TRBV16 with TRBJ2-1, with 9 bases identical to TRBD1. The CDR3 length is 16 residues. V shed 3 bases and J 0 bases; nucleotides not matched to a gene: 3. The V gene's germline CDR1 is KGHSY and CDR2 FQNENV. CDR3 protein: CASSHYRGHSYNEQFF. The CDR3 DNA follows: TGTGCCAGCAGCCATTACAGGGGGCACTCCTACAATGAGCAGTTCTTC.

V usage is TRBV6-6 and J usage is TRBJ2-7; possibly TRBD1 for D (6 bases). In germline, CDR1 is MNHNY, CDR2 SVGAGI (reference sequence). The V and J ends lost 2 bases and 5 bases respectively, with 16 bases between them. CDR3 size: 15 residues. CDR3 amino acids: CASSYVRGGSHEQYF. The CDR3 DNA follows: TGTGCCAGCAGTTACGTCAGGGGTGGGTCCCACGAGCAGTACTTC.

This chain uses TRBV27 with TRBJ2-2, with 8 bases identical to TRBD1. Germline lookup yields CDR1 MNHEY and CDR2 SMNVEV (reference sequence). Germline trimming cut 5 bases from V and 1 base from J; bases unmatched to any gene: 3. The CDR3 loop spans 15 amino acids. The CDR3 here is CASSTTGENTGELFF. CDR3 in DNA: TGTGCCAGCAGTACGACAGGGGAGAACACCGGGGAGCTGTTTTTT.

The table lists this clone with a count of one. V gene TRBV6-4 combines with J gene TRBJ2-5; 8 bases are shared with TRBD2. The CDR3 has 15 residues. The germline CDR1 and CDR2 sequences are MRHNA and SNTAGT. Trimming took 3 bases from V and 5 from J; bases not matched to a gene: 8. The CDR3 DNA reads TGTGCCAGCAGTGAAGACGGGGGGGCCTCTGAGACCCAGTACTTC. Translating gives CASSEDGGASETQYF.

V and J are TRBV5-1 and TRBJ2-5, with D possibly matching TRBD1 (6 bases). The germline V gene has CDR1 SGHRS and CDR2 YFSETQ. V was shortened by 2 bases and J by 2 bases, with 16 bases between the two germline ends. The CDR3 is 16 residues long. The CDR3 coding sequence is TGCGCCAGCAGCTTATTGACAGGTCGGCCACAAGAGACCCAGTACTTC. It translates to CASSLLTGRPQETQYF.

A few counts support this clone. The CDR3 spells CASSRASVNTDTQYF. DNA of the CDR3: TGTGCCAGCTCAAGGGCTAGCGTAAACACAGATACGCAGTATTTT. This sequence joins TRBV18 and TRBJ2-3; TRBD2 might be the D (6 bases). Between the trimmed V and J ends, which lost 5 bases and 2 bases, there was a span of 14 bases. CDR1 is KGHSH, CDR2 LQKENI, per germline. CDR3 size: 15 residues.

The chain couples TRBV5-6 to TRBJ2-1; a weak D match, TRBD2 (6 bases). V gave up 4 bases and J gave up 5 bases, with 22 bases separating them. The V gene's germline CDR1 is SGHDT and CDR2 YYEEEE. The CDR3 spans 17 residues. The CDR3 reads CASSTPEWTNLNNEQFF. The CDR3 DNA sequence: TGTGCCAGCAGCACCCCGGAGTGGACTAATTTAAACAATGAGCAGTTCTTC. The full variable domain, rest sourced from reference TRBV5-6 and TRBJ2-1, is DAGVTQSPTHLIKTRGQQVTLRCSPKSGHDTVSWYQQALGQGPQFIFQYYEEEERQRGNFPDRFSGHQFPNYSSELNVNALLLGDSALYLCASSTPEWTNLNNEQFFGPGTRLTVL.

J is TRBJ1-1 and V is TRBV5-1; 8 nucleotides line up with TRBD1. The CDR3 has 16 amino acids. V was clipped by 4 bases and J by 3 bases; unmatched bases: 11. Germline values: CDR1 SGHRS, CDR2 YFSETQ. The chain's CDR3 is CASSGKGQGRDTEAFF. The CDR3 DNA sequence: TGCGCCAGCAGCGGGAAAGGACAGGGTCGGGACACTGAAGCTTTCTTT.

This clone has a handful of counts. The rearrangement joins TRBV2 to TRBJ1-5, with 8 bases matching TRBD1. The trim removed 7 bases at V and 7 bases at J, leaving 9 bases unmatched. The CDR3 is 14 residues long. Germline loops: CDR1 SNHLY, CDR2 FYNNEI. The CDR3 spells CASTRGDRSQPQHF. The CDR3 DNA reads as TGTGCCAGCACCAGGGGGGACAGGTCGCAGCCCCAGCATTTT.

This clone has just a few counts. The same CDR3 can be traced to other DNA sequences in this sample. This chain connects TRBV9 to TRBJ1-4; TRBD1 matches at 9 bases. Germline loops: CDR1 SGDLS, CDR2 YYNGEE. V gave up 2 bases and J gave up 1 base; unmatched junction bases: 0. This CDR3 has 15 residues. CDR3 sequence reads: CASSVTGGTNEKLFF. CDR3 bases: TGTGCCAGCAGCGTGACAGGGGGAACTAATGAAAAACTGTTTTTT.

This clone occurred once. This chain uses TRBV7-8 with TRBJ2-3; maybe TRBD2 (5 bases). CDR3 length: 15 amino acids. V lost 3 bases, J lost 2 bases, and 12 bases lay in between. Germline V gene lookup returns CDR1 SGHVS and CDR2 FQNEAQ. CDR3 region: CASSLAPGITDTQYF. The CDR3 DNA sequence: TGTGCCAGCAGCTTGGCCCCGGGAATCACAGATACGCAGTATTTT.

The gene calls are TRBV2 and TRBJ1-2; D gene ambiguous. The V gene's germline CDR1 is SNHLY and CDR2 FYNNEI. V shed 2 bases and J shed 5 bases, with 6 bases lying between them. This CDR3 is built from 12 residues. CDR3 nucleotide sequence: TGTGCCAGCAGTGAAAACGGGTATGGCTACACCTTC. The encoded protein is CASSENGYGYTF.

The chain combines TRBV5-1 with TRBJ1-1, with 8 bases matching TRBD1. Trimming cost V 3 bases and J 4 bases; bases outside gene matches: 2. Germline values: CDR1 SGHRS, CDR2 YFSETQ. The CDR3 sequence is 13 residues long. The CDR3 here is CASSSQGATEAFF. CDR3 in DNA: TGCGCCAGCAGCTCTCAGGGGGCCACTGAAGCTTTCTTT.